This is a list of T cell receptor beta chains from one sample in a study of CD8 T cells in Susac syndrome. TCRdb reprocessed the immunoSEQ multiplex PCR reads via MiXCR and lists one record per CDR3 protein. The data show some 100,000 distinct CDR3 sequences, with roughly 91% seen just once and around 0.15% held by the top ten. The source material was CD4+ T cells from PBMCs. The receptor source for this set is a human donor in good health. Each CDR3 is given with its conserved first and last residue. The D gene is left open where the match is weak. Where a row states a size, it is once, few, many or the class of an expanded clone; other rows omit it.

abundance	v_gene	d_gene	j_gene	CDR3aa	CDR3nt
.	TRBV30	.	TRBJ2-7	CACPRGGSSYEQYF	TGTGCCTGCCCCAGGGGGGGGTCCTCCTACGAGCAGTACTTC
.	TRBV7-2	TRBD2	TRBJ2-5	CASSSLATSGAQETQYF	TGTGCCAGCAGCTCCCTAGCCACGAGCGGGGCCCAAGAGACCCAGTACTTC
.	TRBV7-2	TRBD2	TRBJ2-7	CASSLMTSGVLSYEQYF	TGTGCCAGCAGCTTAATGACTAGCGGGGTCCTCTCCTACGAGCAGTACTTC
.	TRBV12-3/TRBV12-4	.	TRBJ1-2	CASSFSGNYGYTF	TGTGCCAGCAGTTTTTCAGGGAACTATGGCTACACCTTC
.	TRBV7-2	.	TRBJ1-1	CASSLASFGTGAFF	TGTGCCAGCAGCTTAGCGTCGTTTGGGACGGGAGCTTTCTTT
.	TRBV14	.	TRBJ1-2	CASSQIGNLHGYTF	TGTGCCAGCAGCCAAATTGGGAACCTCCATGGCTACACCTTC
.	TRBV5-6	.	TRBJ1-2	CASSLSVQYGYTF	TGTGCCAGCAGCTTGTCAGTACAATATGGCTACACCTTC
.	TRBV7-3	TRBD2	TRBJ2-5	CASSPGAVGGETQYF	TGTGCCAGCAGTCCGGGCGCCGTGGGAGGGGAGACCCAGTACTTC
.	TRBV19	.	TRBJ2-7	CASSPGQNYEQYF	TGTGCCAGTAGTCCCGGACAGAACTACGAGCAGTACTTC
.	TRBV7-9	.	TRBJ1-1	CASSFGETEAFF	TGTGCCAGCAGCTTCGGGGAAACTGAAGCTTTCTTT
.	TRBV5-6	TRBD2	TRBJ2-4	CASSLASGRLLSIQYF	TGTGCCAGCAGCTTGGCTAGCGGGAGACTTCTGAGCATTCAGTACTTC
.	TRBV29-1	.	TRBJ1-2	CSVEDRSYGYTF	TGCAGCGTTGAAGATCGGAGTTATGGCTACACCTTC
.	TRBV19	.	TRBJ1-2	CASTRTQANYGYTF	TGTGCCAGTACTCGGACACAAGCTAACTATGGCTACACCTTC
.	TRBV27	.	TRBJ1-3	CASSLAGAQGNTIYF	TGTGCCAGCAGTTTAGCGGGGGCGCAGGGAAACACCATATATTTT
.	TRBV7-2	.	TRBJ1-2	CASSPSTYGYTF	TGTGCCAGCAGCCCTTCCACGTATGGCTACACCTTC
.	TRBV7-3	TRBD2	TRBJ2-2	CASSREGGVGTGELFF	TGTGCCAGCAGCCGTGAGGGAGGGGTAGGAACCGGGGAGCTGTTTTTT
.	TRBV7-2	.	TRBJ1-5	CASSLEGSRGQPQHF	TGTGCCAGCAGCTTAGAGGGCAGCCGGGGGCAGCCCCAGCATTTT
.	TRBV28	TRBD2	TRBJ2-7	CASSLPESLAGGFDEQYF	TGTGCCAGCAGTTTACCTGAATCACTAGCGGGAGGTTTTGACGAGCAGTACTTC
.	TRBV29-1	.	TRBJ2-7	CSVQRGARAYEQYF	TGCAGCGTGCAAAGGGGGGCCAGGGCCTACGAGCAGTACTTC
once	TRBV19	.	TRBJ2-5	CASSSRLLPGETQYF	TGTGCCAGTAGCAGTCGACTCCTGCCGGGTGAGACCCAGTACTTC
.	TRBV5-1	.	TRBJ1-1	CASADEREAFF	TGCGCCAGCGCCGATGAACGGGAAGCTTTCTTT
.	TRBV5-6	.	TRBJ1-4	CASSFRDGSEKLFF	TGTGCCAGCAGCTTTCGCGATGGGAGTGAAAAACTGTTTTTT
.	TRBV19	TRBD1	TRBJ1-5	CASSIVPTGDSNQPQHF	TGTGCCAGTAGTATTGTTCCGACAGGGGATAGCAATCAGCCCCAGCATTTT
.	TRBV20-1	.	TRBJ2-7	CSARRSYEQYF	TGCAGTGCTAGACGGAGCTACGAGCAGTACTTC
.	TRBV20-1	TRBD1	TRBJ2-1	CSARDKQGAYNEQFF	TGCAGTGCTAGAGATAAGCAGGGGGCCTACAATGAGCAGTTCTTC
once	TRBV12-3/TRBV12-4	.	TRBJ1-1	CASSWTINEAFF	TGTGCCAGCAGTTGGACAATCAACGAAGCTTTCTTT
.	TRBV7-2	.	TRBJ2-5	CASSAVRRATETQYF	TGTGCCAGCAGCGCCGTTAGGAGGGCAACAGAGACCCAGTACTTC
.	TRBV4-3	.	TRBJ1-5	CASSQEISNQPQHF	TGCGCCAGCAGCCAAGAGATTAGCAATCAGCCCCAGCATTTT
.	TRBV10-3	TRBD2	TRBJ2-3	CAAGPGLAGGRGGDTQYF	TGTGCCGCCGGACCGGGACTAGCGGGGGGGCGGGGAGGGGATACGCAGTATTTT
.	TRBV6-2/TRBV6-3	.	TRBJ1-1	CASLGSYDTEAFF	TGTGCCAGCTTGGGTTCGTACGACACTGAAGCTTTCTTT
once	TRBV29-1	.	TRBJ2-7	CSVQTGPYEQYF	TGCAGCGTACAGACAGGACCCTACGAGCAGTACTTC
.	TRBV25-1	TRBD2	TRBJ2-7	CASSGASGDIYEQYF	TGTGCCAGCAGTGGAGCTAGCGGAGATATATACGAGCAGTACTTC
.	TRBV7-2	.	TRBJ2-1	CASTPELNEQFF	TGTGCCAGCACCCCTGAGTTAAATGAGCAGTTCTTC
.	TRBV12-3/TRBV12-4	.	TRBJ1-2	CASSPGAF	TGTGCCAGCAGTCCCGGGGCCTTC
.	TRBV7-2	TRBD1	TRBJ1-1	CASRLGTANTEAFF	TGTGCCAGCAGATTGGGGACAGCCAACACTGAAGCTTTCTTT
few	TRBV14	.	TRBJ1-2	CASSQDPGSYGYTF	TGTGCCAGCAGCCAAGATCCGGGGAGCTATGGCTACACCTTC
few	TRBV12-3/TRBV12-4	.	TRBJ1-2	CASSLAGYGYTF	TGTGCCAGCAGTTTGGCAGGCTATGGCTACACCTTC
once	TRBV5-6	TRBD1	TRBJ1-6	CASSGDRVSPLHF	TGTGCCAGCAGCGGGGACAGAGTATCACCCCTCCACTTT
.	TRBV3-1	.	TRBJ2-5	CASSQTRGPRRYF	TGTGCCAGCAGCCAAACCCGGGGACCCCGGCGGTACTTC
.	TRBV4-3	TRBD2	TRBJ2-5	CASSQAGGKQETQYF	TGCGCCAGCAGCCAAGCGGGAGGAAAACAAGAGACCCAGTACTTC
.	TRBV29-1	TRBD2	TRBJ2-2	CSVLAGGGSTGELFF	TGCAGCGTACTAGCGGGAGGAGGGAGCACCGGGGAGCTGTTTTTT
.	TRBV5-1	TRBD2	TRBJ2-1	CASSSGLAGDYEQFF	TGCGCCAGCAGCTCCGGACTAGCGGGAGACTATGAGCAGTTCTTC